This is a list of T cell receptor beta chains from one sample in a study of cytotoxic CD8 clonotypes in ibrutinib-treated CLL. Assay used: immunoSEQ multiplex PCR; TCRdb lists only in-frame clones, some missing. Counted here are about 310,000 clones, around four fifths occurring once; the ten biggest clones make up over 5.5%. The sample here was PBMCs, taken before ibrutinib treatment. These receptor sequences come from a human donor with chronic lymphocytic leukemia. Each CDR3 is given with its conserved first and last residue. Each record gives: J gene, D gene, clone size, V gene, CDR3 DNA, CDR3 protein. D genes are given only for firm matches. Size is omitted from some rows. Given values are once, few, many or a class for expanded clones.

J gene: TRBJ2-2; D gene: NA; clone size: once; V gene: TRBV7-8; CDR3 DNA: TGTGCCAGCAGCTTCTCTCAGAACACCGGGGAGCTGTTTTTT; CDR3 protein: CASSFSQNTGELFF
J gene: TRBJ1-5; D gene: TRBD1; clone size: NA; V gene: TRBV4-2; CDR3 DNA: TGTGCCAGCAGCCAAGATGTTTCCGGGACAGCCTATAGCAATCAGCCCCAGCATTTT; CDR3 protein: CASSQDVSGTAYSNQPQHF
J gene: TRBJ2-5; D gene: NA; clone size: NA; V gene: TRBV5-1; CDR3 DNA: TGCGCCAGCAGCTTGGCGACAGATCCCTCGATGGAGACCCAGTACTTC; CDR3 protein: CASSLATDPSMETQYF
J gene: TRBJ1-2; D gene: NA; clone size: NA; V gene: TRBV9; CDR3 DNA: TGTGCCAGCAGCGAGGGACTCGGGAAACTGGATGGCTACACCTTC; CDR3 protein: CASSEGLGKLDGYTF
J gene: TRBJ2-7; D gene: NA; clone size: NA; V gene: TRBV6-5; CDR3 DNA: TGTGCCAGCAGTTACAGTCGGGCGTTCTCAGCCGAGCAGTACTTC; CDR3 protein: CASSYSRAFSAEQYF
J gene: TRBJ2-2; D gene: TRBD1; clone size: NA; V gene: TRBV4-2; CDR3 DNA: TGTGCCAGCAGCCAAAAGATCGGACAGGGAACCGGGGAGCTGTTTTTT; CDR3 protein: CASSQKIGQGTGELFF
J gene: TRBJ2-2; D gene: NA; clone size: NA; V gene: TRBV29-1; CDR3 DNA: TGCAGCGTTGGGGGGCAGGGGAACACCGGGGAGCTGTTTTTT; CDR3 protein: CSVGGQGNTGELFF
J gene: TRBJ2-7; D gene: NA; clone size: NA; V gene: TRBV29-1; CDR3 DNA: TGCAGCGTGGGGGGCGGCGGGACCTTCTACGAGCAGTACTTC; CDR3 protein: CSVGGGGTFYEQYF
J gene: TRBJ2-6; D gene: NA; clone size: NA; V gene: TRBV9; CDR3 DNA: TGTGCCAGCAGCGAGGCCCTGGGGACCTCTGGGGCCAACGTCCTGACTTTC; CDR3 protein: CASSEALGTSGANVLTF
J gene: TRBJ2-7; D gene: TRBD2; clone size: NA; V gene: TRBV7-2; CDR3 DNA: TGTGCCAGCAGCCCCCGACTAGCGGGAGCGTCCTACGAGCAGTACTTC; CDR3 protein: CASSPRLAGASYEQYF
J gene: TRBJ2-3; D gene: NA; clone size: few; V gene: TRBV7-8; CDR3 DNA: TGTGCCAGCTCCCGAGTTACGCAGTATTTT; CDR3 protein: CASSRVTQYF
J gene: TRBJ1-1; D gene: NA; clone size: NA; V gene: TRBV18; CDR3 DNA: TGTGCCAGCTTACAGACGAACACTGAAGCTTTCTTT; CDR3 protein: CASLQTNTEAFF
J gene: TRBJ2-3; D gene: NA; clone size: NA; V gene: TRBV10-3; CDR3 DNA: TGTGCCATCAGTGAGTCGATCTCGCGGGAAACAGATACGCAGTATTTT; CDR3 protein: CAISESISRETDTQYF
J gene: TRBJ1-5; D gene: NA; clone size: NA; V gene: TRBV9; CDR3 DNA: TGTGCCAGCAGCGTAGACGGCGTTAGCAATCAGCCCCAGCATTTT; CDR3 protein: CASSVDGVSNQPQHF
J gene: TRBJ1-1; D gene: TRBD1; clone size: NA; V gene: TRBV6-6; CDR3 DNA: TGTGCCAGCAGTTACGGAACAGGGGTGGGTGAAGCTTTCTTT; CDR3 protein: CASSYGTGVGEAFF
J gene: TRBJ1-5; D gene: NA; clone size: NA; V gene: TRBV28; CDR3 DNA: TGTGCCAGCAGTTCCCAACGCCCGGGTGATCAGCCCCAGCATTTT; CDR3 protein: CASSSQRPGDQPQHF
J gene: TRBJ1-4; D gene: NA; clone size: NA; V gene: TRBV6-1; CDR3 DNA: TGTGCCAGCAGTGATTTCGGGACCAGCCCCATGGGTGAAAAACTGTTTTTT; CDR3 protein: CASSDFGTSPMGEKLFF
J gene: TRBJ2-5; D gene: TRBD2; clone size: once; V gene: TRBV7-3; CDR3 DNA: TGTGCCAGCAGCACGGGACTAGCGGGAGCGGGCGAGACCCAGTACTTC; CDR3 protein: CASSTGLAGAGETQYF
J gene: TRBJ2-7; D gene: TRBD1; clone size: NA; V gene: TRBV20-1; CDR3 DNA: TGCAGTGGACAGGGAACGAACGAGCAGTACTTC; CDR3 protein: CSGQGTNEQYF
J gene: TRBJ2-3; D gene: TRBD2; clone size: NA; V gene: TRBV5-1; CDR3 DNA: TGCGCCAGCAGCTTGCTTAGCGGGGGGGCCACAGATACGCAGTATTTT; CDR3 protein: CASSLLSGGATDTQYF
J gene: TRBJ1-1; D gene: NA; clone size: NA; V gene: TRBV4-3; CDR3 DNA: TGCGCCAGCAGCCGCCCCCCTGAAGCTTTCTTT; CDR3 protein: CASSRPPEAFF
J gene: TRBJ2-7; D gene: TRBD2; clone size: once; V gene: TRBV6-1; CDR3 DNA: TGTGCCAGCAGTGGTGTATTCGGGGGAGGGCCGGTAGAGCAGTACTTC; CDR3 protein: CASSGVFGGGPVEQYF
J gene: TRBJ2-5; D gene: NA; clone size: NA; V gene: TRBV6-6; CDR3 DNA: TGTGCCAGCAGGCGGACTGTGGAGACCCAGTACTTC; CDR3 protein: CASRRTVETQYF
J gene: TRBJ1-4; D gene: NA; clone size: NA; V gene: TRBV5-6; CDR3 DNA: TGTGCCAGCAGCTTGGGCAGCACAACTAATGAAAAACTGTTTTTT; CDR3 protein: CASSLGSTTNEKLFF
J gene: TRBJ2-1; D gene: NA; clone size: NA; V gene: TRBV7-6; CDR3 DNA: TGTGCCAGCAGCCCAGAAGACTACACTCTCTCCTACAATGAGCAGTTCTTC; CDR3 protein: CASSPEDYTLSYNEQFF
J gene: TRBJ2-3; D gene: NA; clone size: NA; V gene: TRBV11-2; CDR3 DNA: TGTGCCAGCAGCCCGGGACACCTCACAGATACGCAGTATTTT; CDR3 protein: CASSPGHLTDTQYF
J gene: TRBJ2-7; D gene: NA; clone size: NA; V gene: TRBV27; CDR3 DNA: TGTGCCAGCAGTCCGACAGGTACCTACGAGCAGTACTTC; CDR3 protein: CASSPTGTYEQYF
J gene: TRBJ2-3; D gene: TRBD2; clone size: NA; V gene: TRBV7-8; CDR3 DNA: TGTGCCAGCAGCTTCCCGTCCCTAGCGGGAGAAGGCACAGATACGCAGTATTTT; CDR3 protein: CASSFPSLAGEGTDTQYF
J gene: TRBJ2-5; D gene: TRBD2; clone size: NA; V gene: TRBV6-5; CDR3 DNA: TGTGCCAGCAGTTACTATAGCGGGAGCGTAGAGACCCAGTACTTC; CDR3 protein: CASSYYSGSVETQYF
J gene: TRBJ1-4; D gene: TRBD1; clone size: NA; V gene: TRBV29-1; CDR3 DNA: TGCAGCGTGGCCGGGACAGGGGTAGGAAAACTGTTTTTT; CDR3 protein: CSVAGTGVGKLFF
J gene: TRBJ2-1; D gene: TRBD1; clone size: NA; V gene: TRBV29-1; CDR3 DNA: TGCAGCGTTGCCGGGACAGTATTAGCTAGCTCCTACAATGAGCAGTTCTTC; CDR3 protein: CSVAGTVLASSYNEQFF
J gene: TRBJ2-2; D gene: NA; clone size: NA; V gene: TRBV6-1; CDR3 DNA: TGTGCCAGTAATAACGCCGGGGAGCTGTTTTTT; CDR3 protein: CASNNAGELFF
J gene: TRBJ2-7; D gene: NA; clone size: NA; V gene: TRBV2; CDR3 DNA: TGTGCCAGCTCTAAAGGGACTCGGGAGCAGTACTTC; CDR3 protein: CASSKGTREQYF
J gene: TRBJ1-1; D gene: TRBD1; clone size: few; V gene: TRBV7-8; CDR3 DNA: TGTGCCAGCAGCGTCTTCGGGACAGACACTGAAGCTTTCTTT; CDR3 protein: CASSVFGTDTEAFF
J gene: TRBJ1-5; D gene: NA; clone size: NA; V gene: TRBV30; CDR3 DNA: TGTGCCTGGAGTGTACAAGGGAATCAGCCCCAGCATTTT; CDR3 protein: CAWSVQGNQPQHF
J gene: TRBJ2-7; D gene: TRBD2; clone size: NA; V gene: TRBV19; CDR3 DNA: TGTGCCAGTATTAGCGGGAGTTTCGAGCAGTACTTC; CDR3 protein: CASISGSFEQYF
J gene: TRBJ2-1; D gene: NA; clone size: few; V gene: TRBV6-5; CDR3 DNA: TGTGCCAGCGTCCGCGGGGACACCAATGAGCAGTTCTTC; CDR3 protein: CASVRGDTNEQFF
J gene: TRBJ2-2; D gene: TRBD2; clone size: NA; V gene: TRBV7-6; CDR3 DNA: TGTGCCAGCAGCTCGCACCGGGAGGCAGCCGGGGAGCTGTTTTTT; CDR3 protein: CASSSHREAAGELFF
J gene: TRBJ1-5; D gene: NA; clone size: few; V gene: TRBV19; CDR3 DNA: TGTGCCAGTAGTATAGGTAGGCCATTAAATCAGCCCCAGCATTTT; CDR3 protein: CASSIGRPLNQPQHF
J gene: TRBJ2-3; D gene: NA; clone size: NA; V gene: TRBV6-5; CDR3 DNA: TGTGCCAGCAGTTACTGGCTAGCAAGTACGCAGTATTTT; CDR3 protein: CASSYWLASTQYF
J gene: TRBJ2-7; D gene: TRBD1; clone size: NA; V gene: TRBV6-5; CDR3 DNA: TGTGCCAGCAGTTACTCGGCCAGGGGGCTATCCTACGAGCAGTACTTC; CDR3 protein: CASSYSARGLSYEQYF
J gene: TRBJ2-5; D gene: NA; clone size: NA; V gene: TRBV11-2; CDR3 DNA: TGTGCCAGCAGCAAATTGGGTCCGCCAGGGGATCTCCAAGAGACCCAGTACTTC; CDR3 protein: CASSKLGPPGDLQETQYF
J gene: TRBJ1-5; D gene: NA; clone size: few; V gene: TRBV6-5; CDR3 DNA: TGTGCCAGCAGTTCCCAAGGACCCTATCAGCCCCAGCATTTT; CDR3 protein: CASSSQGPYQPQHF
J gene: TRBJ1-2; D gene: NA; clone size: once; V gene: TRBV2; CDR3 DNA: TGTGCCAGCGGCGAGACAGGAGCGAATGGCTACACCTTC; CDR3 protein: CASGETGANGYTF
J gene: TRBJ2-7; D gene: NA; clone size: NA; V gene: TRBV29-1; CDR3 DNA: TGCAGCGTTGCGTGGGGCAACGAGCAGTACTTC; CDR3 protein: CSVAWGNEQYF
J gene: TRBJ2-7; D gene: NA; clone size: NA; V gene: TRBV6-1; CDR3 DNA: TGTGCCAGCAGTCGGGACTCTGGGCGCGAGCAGTACTTC; CDR3 protein: CASSRDSGREQYF
J gene: TRBJ1-5; D gene: NA; clone size: once; V gene: TRBV4-2; CDR3 DNA: TGTGCCAGCAGCCAAGATCTTGAGGCAGGGAATCAGCCCCAGCATTTT; CDR3 protein: CASSQDLEAGNQPQHF
J gene: TRBJ2-5; D gene: NA; clone size: NA; V gene: TRBV30; CDR3 DNA: TGTGCCTGGACCCAGGCTTGGGAGACCCAGTACTTC; CDR3 protein: CAWTQAWETQYF
J gene: TRBJ2-7; D gene: NA; clone size: NA; V gene: TRBV10-3; CDR3 DNA: TGTGCCATCAGGGAAACAGGGTTCTACGAGCAGTACTTC; CDR3 protein: CAIRETGFYEQYF
J gene: TRBJ2-5; D gene: NA; clone size: NA; V gene: TRBV7-2; CDR3 DNA: TGTGCCAGCAGCTTAGAACAGTGGGGCCAAGAGACCCAGTACTTC; CDR3 protein: CASSLEQWGQETQYF
J gene: TRBJ2-7; D gene: TRBD2; clone size: NA; V gene: TRBV5-6; CDR3 DNA: TGTGCCAGCACCCGGACTAGCGGGAACTACGAGCAGTACTTC; CDR3 protein: CASTRTSGNYEQYF
J gene: TRBJ1-1; D gene: NA; clone size: NA; V gene: TRBV30; CDR3 DNA: TGTGCCTGGAGTGTAAGATGGTTCGGGGGTTCCACTGAAGCTTTCTTT; CDR3 protein: CAWSVRWFGGSTEAFF